Presented here are 14 T cell receptor beta chains from one specimen sequenced in a study of breast tumors, draining lymph nodes, adjacent tissues. Samples came from axillary lymph nodes draining the breast cancer. From the multiplex PCR reads, TCRdb called clonotypes with MiXCR, one entry per CDR3 protein. The table records some 150,000 distinct CDR3 sequences, 20% to 25% of them present only once. The sample was axillary lymph node tissue. The origin of the receptors is a female donor with breast cancer. Some clones in this sample may be carry-over from other donors' samples.

This clonotype was observed at least ten times. The genes are TRBV27 and TRBJ2-7; 7 bases are a match to TRBD2. The V gene end was trimmed by 1 base and the J gene end by 12 bases; junction bases not matched to a gene: 6. CDR1 is MNHEY and CDR2 is SMNVEV in the germline V gene (reference sequence). This CDR3 spans 12 amino acids. The CDR3 nucleotides read TGTGCCAGCAGTTTATTGGGGAGGGTTCTGTACTTC. This sequence encodes CASSLLGRVLYF.

Notes on this clonotype: A much larger clone lies a single base off, so this may be a read error. J is TRBJ2-5 and V is TRBV29-1, with 9 bases identical to TRBD1. CDR3 length: 16 amino acids. Germline V gene sequence: CDR1 SQVTM, CDR2 ANQGSEA. The CDR3 loop reads CSVKDPGQGGLETQYF. The CDR3 bases are TGCAGCGTTAAAGATCCGGGACAGGGAGGGCTGGAGACCCAGTACTTC.

This clonotype was seen many times. This chain uses TRBV11-2 with TRBJ2-5; 7 bases agree with TRBD1. From germline, CDR1 is SGHAT and CDR2 FQNNGV. CDR3 size: 14 residues. Trimming at V came to 2 bases and at J to 4 bases, leaving 4 bases not matched to a gene. The CDR3, as DNA: TGTGCCAGCAGCTTACGGAACAGGGGAGAGACCCAGTACTTC. This gives the protein CASSLRNRGETQYF.

This clonotype was seen ten or more times. CDR3 sequence (DNA): TGTGCCAGCAGTTTGGCAGCGGGAGGAGGCGAGCAGTACTTC. Its protein product is CASSLAAGGGEQYF. V and J are TRBV12-3 or TRBV12-4 and TRBJ2-7; 9 positions match TRBD2. This CDR3 is built from 14 residues. J was trimmed by 6 bases and V by 3 bases; bases with no gene match: 6.

Ten or more counts support this clonotype. The chain combines TRBV9 with TRBJ2-5, with D perhaps being TRBD1 or TRBD2 (5 bases each). The germline V and J ends were trimmed by 3 bases and 5 bases, with 11 bases remaining between them. Per the germline V gene, CDR1 is SGDLS and CDR2 is YYNGEE. CDR3 length: 13 residues. Written as DNA, the CDR3 is TGTGCCAGCAGCGCAGCATGGGGGGAGACCCAGTACTTC. This codes for CASSAAWGETQYF.

This chain uses TRBV15 with TRBJ2-4, with 7 nucleotides matching TRBD1. In germline, CDR1 is LNHNV, CDR2 YYDKDF (reference sequence). This CDR3 has 12 residues. J gave up 12 bases and V 5 bases, and 7 bases lay outside the gene matches. The CDR3 DNA reads TGTGCCACCAGCCGTCTTGGGACAGATCAGTACTTC. Protein: CATSRLGTDQYF.

This clonotype was seen repeatedly, ten times or more. The chain uses TRBV5-1 and TRBJ1-2; D possibly corresponds to TRBD1 (5 bases). Germline assignment: CDR1 SGHRS and CDR2 YFSETQ. Trimming left V 5 bases short and J 0 bases short, with 11 bases between. This CDR3 spans 14 amino acids. The CDR3, as DNA: TGCGCCAGCAGTCACGGACAACCTAACTATGGCTACACCTTC. Its translation: CASSHGQPNYGYTF.

The rearrangement links TRBV5-6 to TRBJ1-1; TRBD1 is a possible D gene (6 bases). This CDR3 spans 19 amino acids. V lost 3 bases and J 0 bases, leaving 24 bases between the germline ends. Germline values: CDR1 SGHDT, CDR2 YYEEEE. The CDR3 region has the DNA TGTGCCAGCAGCTCAATGACAGGACGGAGGGGTAATATGAACACTGAAGCTTTCTTT. This encodes CASSSMTGRRGNMNTEAFF.

As to this clonotype: A much larger clonotype is one base distant, so this may be a read error. This likely comes from a read error, as the CDR3 has no conserved phenylalanine or tryptophan at its end. This chain links TRBV19 with TRBJ1-4; 7 positions match TRBD1. V lost 5 bases to trimming and J lost 7 bases; unmatched junction nucleotides: 4. The CDR3 spans 13 residues. Germline V CDR1 and CDR2: LNHDA, SQIVND (reference sequence). CDR3 region: CASSGTVPEKLFL. The CDR3 nucleotides are TGTGCCAGTAGTGGGACAGTCCCTGAAAAACTGTTTCTT.

This clonotype has a count of ten or more. V is TRBV20-1 and J is TRBJ2-1, with 11 bases aligning to TRBD2. The trim removed 0 bases at V and 0 bases at J, leaving 7 bases unmatched. Germline CDR1 and CDR2: DFQATT and SNEGSKA (reference sequence). This CDR3 has 18 residues. The CDR3 DNA reads as TGCAGTGCTAGAGAGGGGACTAGCGGATCTAGCTCCTACAATGAGCAGTTCTTC. Translation: CSAREGTSGSSSYNEQFF.

In its sample, this clonotype was seen once. Given a much more abundant clone one base away, this may be a read error. The rearrangement links TRBV6-5 to TRBJ2-2; 10 bases fit TRBD2. The CDR3 is 14 residues long. Germline CDR1 reads MNHEY; CDR2 reads SVGAGI. The junction had 2 bases not matched to a gene; V was cut back by 7 bases and J by 3 bases. CDR3 coding DNA: TGTGCCAGCAACCTAGCGGGGGACACCGGGGAGCTGTTTTTT. This sequence encodes CASNLAGDTGELFF.

The chain carries TRBV3-1 and TRBJ2-1; D may be TRBD2 (6 bases). CDR1 is LGHDT and CDR2 is YNNKEL in the germline V gene (reference sequence). The CDR3 contains 13 residues. The V gene lost 4 bases and the J gene lost 8 bases, with 12 bases spanning the gap. The chain's CDR3 is CASSPETSYEQFF. CDR3 in DNA: TGTGCCAGCAGCCCGGAGACTAGTTATGAGCAGTTCTTC.

The V and J genes are TRBV5-5 and TRBJ2-3; 10 bases fit TRBD1. V lost 4 bases and J lost 4; bases outside the gene matches: 3. The CDR3 runs to 14 residues. Germline CDR1 is SGHKS and CDR2 is YYEKEE (reference sequence). The CDR3 DNA reads TGTGCCAGCAGCGTGGACAGGGGGTCAGATACGCAGTATTTT. It encodes CASSVDRGSDTQYF.

This clonotype was detected ten times or more. This chain uses TRBV12-3 or TRBV12-4 with TRBJ2-1, with D possibly TRBD2 on 6 matching bases. The CDR3 has 11 residues. Trimming shortened V by 7 bases and J by 10 bases, and 11 bases separated the two germline ends. The CDR3 DNA reads TGTGCCAGCAAGAGCGGGTTGGAGCAGTTCTTC. Protein: CASKSGLEQFF.